The 17 T cell receptor beta chains presented below share a single source sample, sequenced in a study of cytomegalovirus exposure and HLA in healthy donors. The PCR contained 60 Vbeta and 13 Jbeta primers. Profiled with immunoSEQ multiplex PCR; TCRdb holds only in-frame clones, not every one. The repertoire consists of around 200,000 clones, with roughly four fifths occurring once and the leading ten covering around 2%. Sequencing was done on a sample of PBMCs. These TCRs come from a woman aged 25-40 years in good health and CMV-seropositive.

J is TRBJ2-7 and V is TRBV29-1; D unclear. Germline V CDR1 and CDR2: SQVTM, ANQGSEA. Trimming took 4 bases from V and 2 from J, leaving 9 bases between them. The CDR3 consists of 12 residues. CDR3 sequence reads: CSVGGSPYEQYF. The CDR3 DNA sequence: TGCAGCGTTGGAGGATCGCCCTACGAGCAGTACTTC.

The rearrangement links TRBV30 to TRBJ2-1; 9 bases agree with TRBD2. The CDR3 contains 18 residues. In germline, CDR1 is GTSNPN, CDR2 SVGIG (reference sequence). The junction had 10 bases not matched to a gene; V was cut back by 0 bases and J by 1 base. CDR3 sequence reads: CAWSVHLAGTFSYNEQFF. CDR3 DNA sequence: TGTGCCTGGAGTGTCCATCTAGCGGGGACTTTTTCCTACAATGAGCAGTTCTTC.

The chain has TRBV19 and TRBJ1-3, with 10 bases aligning to TRBD1. CDR3 size: 16 residues. V lost 6 bases, J lost 0 bases, and 5 bases stayed unmatched. CDR1 and CDR2 (germline): LNHDA, SQIVND (reference sequence). The CDR3 reads CASRRRTGGSGNTIYF. The CDR3 nucleotides are TGTGCCAGTAGACGTCGGACAGGGGGCTCTGGAAACACCATATATTTT.

The genes are TRBV4-3 and TRBJ2-5, with 9 bases identical to TRBD2. The CDR3 runs 17 residues. From germline, CDR1 is LGHNA and CDR2 YSLEER. V dropped 0 bases and J dropped 4; count of bases not matched to a gene: 9. The DNA for the CDR3 is TGCGCCAGCAGCCAAGATCGCGCGGGAGCGGGAGGAGAGACCCAGTACTTC. This encodes CASSQDRAGAGGETQYF.

The gene calls are TRBV5-1 and TRBJ2-7; D perhaps matches TRBD2 (7 bases). The CDR3 is 14 amino acids. V lost 7 bases and J lost 7, with 21 bases in between. The germline V gene encodes CDR1 SGHRS and CDR2 YFSETQ. The CDR3 here is CASGGGLRTEEQYF. CDR3 in DNA: TGCGCCAGCGGGGGGGGCCTCAGGACGGAGGAGCAGTACTTC. The full variable domain, its missing parts supplied by reference TRBV5-1 and TRBJ2-7, is KAGVTQTPRYLIKTRGQQVTLSCSPISGHRSVSWYQQTPGQGLQFLFEYFSETQRNKGNFPGRFSGRQFSNSRSEMNVSTLELGDSALYLCASGGGLRTEEQYFGPGTRLTVT.

The chain combines TRBV30 with TRBJ1-6; no firm D call. The germline gives CDR1 GTSNPN, CDR2 SVGIG (reference sequence). This CDR3 is 16 amino acids long. The V end lost 2 bases, the J end lost 0 bases, and 11 bases lay between the germline ends. The CDR3 nucleotides read TGTGCCTGGAGTCGGACTCGTAGCTCCTATAATTCACCCCTCCACTTT. Protein: CAWSRTRSSYNSPLHF.

V and J are TRBV27 and TRBJ1-1; the D gene is possibly TRBD1 (6 bases). The V gene lost 6 bases and the J gene lost 4 bases, with 15 bases spanning the gap. The CDR3 runs to 14 residues. Germline V gene data show CDR1 as MNHEY and CDR2 as SMNVEV (reference sequence). The CDR3 nucleotides read TGTGCCAGCAGAATGGGAGGGGGGAGCACTGAAGCTTTCTTT. Residues: CASRMGGGSTEAFF.

Comments on this clone: The same CDR3 arises from other DNA sequences in this sample as well. The chain recombines TRBV5-4 with TRBJ2-7; 8 bases agree with TRBD2. CDR1 and CDR2 from the germline V gene are SGHNT and YYREEE (reference sequence). The CDR3 runs to 16 residues. V dropped 0 bases and J dropped 0; count of bases not matched to a gene: 5. The CDR3: CASSLGLAGSSYEQYF. CDR3 in DNA: TGTGCCAGCAGCTTGGGGCTAGCGGGTAGCTCCTACGAGCAGTACTTC.

The chain combines TRBV5-6 with TRBJ2-7; D might be TRBD2 (6 bases). This CDR3 is 16 amino acids long. Germline V gene data show CDR1 as SGHDT and CDR2 as YYEEEE. The ends were cut back, 4 bases at V and 3 bases at J, with 20 bases in the middle. The CDR3 DNA is TGTGCCAGCAGCCCCCGGTTCCGGGGGTCGTACTACGAGCAGTACTTC. Its translation is CASSPRFRGSYYEQYF.

V and J are TRBV27 and TRBJ1-2, with 7 bases that match TRBD1. Per germline, CDR1 MNHEY and CDR2 SMNVEV (reference sequence). The CDR3 is 13 amino acids. The junction had 5 bases not matched to a gene; V was cut back by 6 bases and J by 4 bases. The CDR3 reads CASSTTGLYGYTF. CDR3 bases: TGTGCCAGCAGCACGACAGGGCTCTATGGCTACACCTTC.

This clone showed up just a few times. The CDR3 DNA is TGTGCCAGTATCCGGCGGGGCGATTTCTACGAGCAGTACTTC. Amino acids: CASIRRGDFYEQYF. The rearrangement uses TRBV19 and TRBJ2-7, with a possible D match to TRBD2 (6 bases). CDR3 length: 14 residues. The germline V gene encodes CDR1 LNHDA and CDR2 SQIVND (reference sequence). Trimming took 7 bases from V and 3 from J, leaving 16 bases between them.

In this sample, this clone turned up a few times. The J gene is TRBJ2-7, the V gene TRBV6-5; 8 nucleotides agree with TRBD2. The CDR3 is 16 amino acids. The germline V gene encodes CDR1 MNHEY and CDR2 SVGAGI. V shed 0 bases and J 1 base; nucleotides not matched to a gene: 5. CDR3 DNA sequence: TGTGCCAGCAGTTACTCGACGGGACTAGTTTCCTACGAGCAGTACTTC. Residues: CASSYSTGLVSYEQYF.

The chain has TRBV5-4 and TRBJ2-5, with TRBD1 matching 8 bases. Matching the DNA end better, TRBJ2-7 makes the J call doubtful. CDR3 length: 17 residues. Germline loops: CDR1 SGHNT, CDR2 YYREEE (reference sequence). The DNA for the CDR3 is TGTGCCAGCACACTGGCGGCGAGACAGGGGCTGGGATCCGAGCAGTACTTC. Translation gives CASTLAARQGLGSEQYF.

V is TRBV2 and J is TRBJ2-1; no definite D call. The germline gives CDR1 SNHLY, CDR2 FYNNEI. With 4 bases removed from V and 0 bases from J, the gap between germline ends came to 4 bases. This CDR3 has 13 amino acids. CDR3 in DNA: TGTGCCAGCAGTGGCAGCTCCTACAATGAGCAGTTCTTC. Translating it yields CASSGSSYNEQFF.

The chain recombines TRBV30 with TRBJ2-7, with a weak D call TRBD1 (5 bases). V lost 2 bases to trimming and J lost 5 bases, with 13 bases between them. The CDR3 is made up of 13 amino acids. Germline values: CDR1 GTSNPN, CDR2 SVGIG (reference sequence). CDR3 coding DNA: TGTGCCTGGAGTAACAGGTTGCACAACGAGCAGTACTTC. Translated: CAWSNRLHNEQYF.

The genes are TRBV5-1 and TRBJ2-1; TRBD2 matches at 8 bases. CDR3 length: 15 residues. CDR1 is SGHRS, CDR2 YFSETQ, per germline. The trim removed 4 bases at V and 4 bases at J, leaving 7 bases unmatched. In DNA, the CDR3 is TGCGCCAGCAGCCTCAGCGGGGGAGAATACAATGAGCAGTTCTTC. Encoded protein: CASSLSGGEYNEQFF.

A few counts support this clone. This chain links TRBV6-1 with TRBJ2-3; D is undetermined. V was cut by 2 bases and J by 0 bases, with 9 bases left in between. CDR3 length: 15 amino acids. Germline values: CDR1 MNHNS, CDR2 SASEGT. CDR3 protein: CASSEMAASTDTQYF. The CDR3 DNA is TGTGCCAGCAGTGAAATGGCGGCTAGCACAGATACGCAGTATTTT.